The 2 T cell receptor beta chains in this list originate from one sample, sequenced in a study of Ad26.COV2.S vaccination and SARS-CoV-2 variants. The data were produced by immunoSEQ multiplex PCR, yet TCRdb's version contains in-frame clones alone and is incomplete. The repertoire holds 300,000 to 400,000 clones, with 70% to 90% as singletons. Treatment here: about 20 received Ad26.COV2.S at low or high dose, single or two shots; 5 received placebo; per-sample allocation not given. The samples date from day 63 after the first vaccine or placebo injection. This sample comprised peripheral blood, obtained in a trial of Ad26.COV2.S vaccine versus placebo. The source of these receptors is a person between 18 and 65 years old who received the Ad26.COV2.S COVID-19 vaccine or a placebo.

The genes are TRBV19 and TRBJ2-7, with D tentatively TRBD2 (5 bases). Trimming cost V 7 bases and J 6 bases, with 16 bases left between them. CDR3 length: 13 amino acids. Germline values: CDR1 LNHDA, CDR2 SQIVND (reference sequence). CDR3 DNA sequence: TGTGCCAGTACCGATCTTGCCACTAGCGAGCAGTACTTC. Translated, it gives CASTDLATSEQYF.

This clone was seen a single time. V gene TRBV24-1 combines with J gene TRBJ2-3; possible D gene TRBD1, 6 bases. Trimming cost V 4 bases and J 5 bases, with 12 bases left between them. Germline CDR1 KGHDR, CDR2 SFDVKD. The CDR3 covers 14 residues. The CDR3 sequence is CATSDRDIGDTQYF. The DNA of the CDR3 is TGTGCCACCAGTGACCGGGACATCGGAGATACGCAGTATTTT.